One sample yielded the 14 T cell receptor beta chains listed below, sequenced in a study of blood T cell repertoires in COVID-19. Profiled with immunoSEQ multiplex PCR; TCRdb holds only in-frame clones, not every one. Of some 300,000 clones listed, around 92% were seen once; the top ten hold 1.5% to 2%. The sequencing input was peripheral blood. These receptors were collected from a woman aged 25 to 39 with COVID-19, enrolled during active disease.

This clone has a handful of counts. The rearrangement uses TRBV7-2 and TRBJ2-1; D ambiguous. The germline V gene has CDR1 SGHTA and CDR2 FQGNSA. The CDR3 sequence is 13 residues long. Deletions cut 0 bases from V and 15 bases from J, with 15 bases between. CDR3 coding DNA: TGTGCCAGCAGCTTAGCTAGATTGGATCAGCGGTTCTTC. Translated: CASSLARLDQRFF. Using reference TRBV7-2 and TRBJ2-1 for the parts outside the CDR3, the full variable domain is GAGVSQSPSNKVTEKGKDVELRCDPISGHTALYWYRQSLGQGLEFLIYFQGNSAPDKSGLPSDRFSAERTGGSVSTLTIQRTQQEDSAVYLCASSLARLDQRFFGPGTRLTVL.

The V call is TRBV18, the J call TRBJ2-5; TRBD2 matches 10 bases. From germline, CDR1 is KGHSH and CDR2 LQKENI. The length of the CDR3 is 15 residues. V was clipped by 6 bases and J by 1 base; unmatched bases: 5. In DNA, the CDR3 is TGTGCCAGCTCCGTGGCTAGCGGGGGCCAAGAGACCCAGTACTTC. It is translated as CASSVASGGQETQYF.

The gene calls are TRBV11-3 and TRBJ1-1; TRBD1 agrees at 9 bases. Germline V gives CDR1 SGHNT, CDR2 YENEEA. The CDR3 runs 15 residues. After removal of 4 bases from V and 4 bases from J, the junction contained 7 bases not matched to a gene. The CDR3, as DNA: TGTGCCAGCAGCTCATTAGGGGGACAGGGCACTGAAGCTTTCTTT. Residues: CASSSLGGQGTEAFF.

The chain is built from TRBV4-1 and TRBJ2-1; TRBD2 agrees at 15 bases. CDR1 is MGHRA, CDR2 YSYEKL, per germline. Trimming at V came to 4 bases and at J to 0 bases, leaving 7 bases not matched to a gene. The CDR3 is made up of 19 amino acids. The CDR3 sequence is CASSRGLAGGRSSYNEQFF. CDR3 sequence (DNA): TGCGCCAGCAGCCGGGGACTAGCGGGGGGCCGGAGCTCCTACAATGAGCAGTTCTTC.

The chain couples TRBV10-1 to TRBJ1-1; D is possibly TRBD1 (6 bases). In germline, CDR1 is WNHNN, CDR2 SYGVQD (reference sequence). With 6 bases removed from V and 1 base from J, the gap between germline ends came to 9 bases. CDR3 length: 13 residues. The CDR3 loop reads CASRATGNTEAFF. The CDR3 DNA sequence: TGCGCCAGCAGGGCGACAGGGAACACTGAAGCTTTCTTT.

V gene TRBV28 combines with J gene TRBJ1-2; D is undetermined. The germline gives CDR1 MDHEN, CDR2 SYDVKM. V lost 6 bases to trimming and J lost 4 bases, with 21 bases between them. The CDR3 consists of 16 residues. The CDR3 DNA is TGTGCCAGCAGCTCCCCCCCCGGCGCAGGCAGCTATGGCTACACCTTC. This encodes CASSSPPGAGSYGYTF.

This chain uses TRBV2 with TRBJ1-5; D ambiguous. There are 14 residues in the CDR3. The ends were cut back, 3 bases at V and 9 bases at J, with 15 bases in the middle. CDR1 is SNHLY, CDR2 FYNNEI, per germline. CDR3 nucleotide sequence: TGTGCCAGCAGTGATATCGGCATCCCAGGGCCCCAGCATTTT. Its translation is CASSDIGIPGPQHF.

Comments on this clone: Additional DNA sequences in this sample encode the identical CDR3. The chain recombines TRBV5-1 with TRBJ2-5, with D hard to call. Germline V gene lookup returns CDR1 SGHRS and CDR2 YFSETQ. The length of the CDR3 is 13 residues. Trimming left V 2 bases short and J 0 bases short, with 5 bases between. CDR3 amino acids: CASSFTDQETQYF. CDR3 nucleotide sequence: TGCGCCAGCAGCTTTACTGACCAAGAGACCCAGTACTTC.

The CDR3 sequence: CASSEFLAGVTNTGELFF. CDR3 in DNA: TGCGCCAGCAGTGAGTTTCTAGCGGGGGTTACTAACACCGGGGAGCTGTTTTTT. The rearrangement links TRBV10-2 to TRBJ2-2, with 10 bases identical to TRBD2. Trimming cost V 1 base and J 2 bases; bases outside gene matches: 7. CDR1 WSHSY and CDR2 SAAADI come from the germline V gene. The length of the CDR3 is 18 residues.

The genes are TRBV29-1 and TRBJ2-5, with 11 bases fitting TRBD2. CDR1 and CDR2 from the germline V gene are SQVTM and ANQGSEA. The CDR3 runs 13 residues. V gave up 5 bases and J gave up 2 bases; unmatched junction bases: 1. DNA for the CDR3: TGCAGCGTTACTAGCGGGGGACAAGAGACCCAGTACTTC. It translates to CSVTSGGQETQYF.

The J gene is TRBJ1-1, the V gene TRBV12-3 or TRBV12-4; D unresolved. Trimming cost V 3 bases and J 2 bases, with 4 bases left between them. The CDR3 is 12 residues long. As DNA, the CDR3 is TGTGCCAGCAGTTTTAGTAACACTGAAGCTTTCTTT. As protein: CASSFSNTEAFF.

This chain joins TRBV4-1 and TRBJ1-2, with D possibly being TRBD1 (5 bases). The germline V gene has CDR1 MGHRA and CDR2 YSYEKL. V was clipped by 0 bases and J by 4 bases, with 12 bases between them. CDR3 length: 15 residues. CDR3 sequence reads: CASSQDLRVGYGYTF. The CDR3 nucleotides read TGCGCCAGCAGCCAAGATCTCAGGGTGGGCTATGGCTACACCTTC.

The chain combines TRBV19 with TRBJ2-5; D possibly corresponds to TRBD2 (5 bases). The V gene lost 2 bases and the J gene lost 1 base, with 8 bases spanning the gap. The CDR3 is 14 amino acids. Germline assignment: CDR1 LNHDA and CDR2 SQIVND (reference sequence). The CDR3 reads CASSIFGGQETQYF. For the CDR3, the DNA is TGTGCCAGTAGTATATTTGGAGGCCAAGAGACCCAGTACTTC.

The V call is TRBV13, the J call TRBJ2-1; 9 bases line up with TRBD2. The CDR3 covers 16 residues. Per the germline V gene, CDR1 is PRHDT and CDR2 is FYEKMQ (reference sequence). Trimming cost V 6 bases and J 0 bases; bases outside gene matches: 6. As DNA, the CDR3 is TGTGCCAGCAGACCTCGAGCGGGGGGCTCCTACAATGAGCAGTTCTTC. Protein product: CASRPRAGGSYNEQFF.